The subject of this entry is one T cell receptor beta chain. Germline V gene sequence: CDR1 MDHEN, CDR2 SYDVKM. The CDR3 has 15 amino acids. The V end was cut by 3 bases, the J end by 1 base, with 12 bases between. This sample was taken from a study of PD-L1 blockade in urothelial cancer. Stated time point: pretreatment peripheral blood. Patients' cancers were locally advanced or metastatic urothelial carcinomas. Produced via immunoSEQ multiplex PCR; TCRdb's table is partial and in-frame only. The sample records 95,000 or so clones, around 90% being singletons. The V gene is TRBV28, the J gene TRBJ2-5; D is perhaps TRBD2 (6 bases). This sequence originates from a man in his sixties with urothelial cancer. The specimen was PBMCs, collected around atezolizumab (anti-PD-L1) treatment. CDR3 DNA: TGTGCCAGCAGTTTTCCTACGGGAGCCCAAGAGACCCAGTACTTC. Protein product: CASSFPTGAQETQYF.